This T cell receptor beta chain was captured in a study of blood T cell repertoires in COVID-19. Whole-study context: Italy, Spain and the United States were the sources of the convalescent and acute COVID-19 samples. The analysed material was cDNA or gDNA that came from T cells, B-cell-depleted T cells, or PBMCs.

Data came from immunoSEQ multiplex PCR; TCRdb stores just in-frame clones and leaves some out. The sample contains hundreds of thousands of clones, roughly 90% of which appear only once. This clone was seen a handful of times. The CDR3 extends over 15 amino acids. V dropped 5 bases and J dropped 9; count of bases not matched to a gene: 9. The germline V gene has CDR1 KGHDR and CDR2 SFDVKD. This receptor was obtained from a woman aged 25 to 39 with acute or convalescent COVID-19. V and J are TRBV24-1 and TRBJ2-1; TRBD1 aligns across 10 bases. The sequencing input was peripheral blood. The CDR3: CATSAGTGAQGEQFF. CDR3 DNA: TGTGCCACCAGTGCCGGGACAGGGGCGCAGGGTGAGCAGTTCTTC.